The present T cell receptor (beta chain) was sequenced within a study of cytomegalovirus exposure and HLA in healthy donors (dated by TCRdb to between 2016 and 2019). Study-level background: According to an earlier analysis of 587 of the donors, about 179 million T cells yielded 90 million to 140 million unique TCR beta sequences and 250 to 350 Gb of sequence data. An early release that covered approximately 600 HLA-typed donors contained about 300 gigabases of sequencing data and tens of millions of unique TCR sequences. Of the 300 to 450 genotyped donors, around 81% fell in the genetic ancestry cluster associated with self-reported Caucasian donors. The study aimed to test whether cataloging public T cell receptors could reveal signatures of past pathogen exposure. The study profiled the T cell repertoires of hundreds of subjects by immunosequencing and related them to cytomegalovirus serostatus. Besides the first cohort of roughly 700 subjects, a separate validation cohort made up of roughly 120 different subjects was used. The study combined high-throughput TCR immunosequencing, statistical association of individual TCRs with disease status, and machine learning to predict cytomegalovirus infection status. A later analysis re-examined previously published TCR beta repertoires from 500 to 700 donors and added high-resolution HLA genotyping to investigate patterns of TCR occurrence. In the later analysis, no new phenotypic data were used to find candidate immune exposures; instead, reliance was placed on TCR beta sequences and their occurrence across donors. An earlier analysis of 587 of the donors applied high-throughput TCR beta sequencing to assess whether each TCR beta V gene segment acted as functional or pseudogenic. Alongside the repertoire data, information on donor age, sex, ethnicity and CMV serostatus was compiled. Genome-wide SNP genotypes for about 60% of the roughly 670 donors were used in a later genetic analysis, which treated that subset as a discovery cohort. All discovery cohort repertoires had been generated on a single sequencing platform. Class I and class II HLA loci were covered by the typing at four-digit resolution. The number of donors typed differed by locus, with about 629-640 for A, B, C, DRB1 and DQB1, approximately 500 for DQA1, over 600 for DPA1, and around 460 for DPB1. Roughly five DR-DQ haplotypes were treated as single units for association and clustering because of strong linkage in the cohort. Among 398 genotyped donors of the cohort, an average of roughly 230,000 unique TCR beta nucleotide sequences was sequenced per donor, of which about 18% were non-productive. Broader findings and caveats from the paper: When HLA alleles, especially DR and DQ, strongly co-occurred, TCR associations were difficult to assign to individual alleles. The sequencing pipeline was judged likely to have produced a cluster of highly shared sequence variants as a technical artifact. A later genetic analysis reported fewer N-insertions in productive TCRs among donors in an Asian-associated ancestry cluster than the approximately 670-donor mean. It was suggested by the authors that the approach could potentially be generalized to other disease states and immunological phenotypes. Linkage disequilibrium might explain the correlated functional status among segregating V segments, but an unknown experimental factor could not be ruled out. Because counts were too low, 15 to 20 rarely observed V segments, including chromosome 9 orphons, were excluded from the earlier analysis of around 640 of the donors. A few of the identified cytomegalovirus-associated TCR beta chains were confirmed in vitro to be specific for cytomegalovirus antigens. A later analysis reported that several top co-occurrence clusters appeared linked to parvovirus B19, influenza, CMV and Epstein-Barr virus. A total of roughly 160 TCR beta chains were listed by the study as associated with cytomegalovirus. While some public TCRs were present in many individuals, most TCR sequences turned up only very rarely across donors. A further reported finding was that TCR beta sequences accurately predicted the HLA-A and HLA-B alleles for most subjects in the first cohort. In a later analysis, 16,951 TCR beta sequences were associated with specific HLA alleles at a false discovery rate of 0.05. The cohort was sequenced for TCR beta chains only, and without alpha or paired-chain data the features that could be detected were limited. In an earlier analysis of some 640 of the donors, most TCR beta V segments were observed in productive rearrangements about 90% or about 30% of the time, broadly matching IMGT annotations. According to a later analysis, most CMV-associated TCR beta chains appeared to be HLA-restricted, and the HLA associations seemed to be driven largely by CMV exposure. Because HLA typing was missing for some donors at each locus, association tests included only the typed subset. A later analysis found that HLA-associated TCR beta chains were more clonally expanded and had lower generation probabilities than equally common non-associated chains. The presence/absence analyses assumed that sequencing depth was roughly uniform across donors, and that assumption may not be true. A later genetic analysis associated a missense DCLRE1C variant with V-gene and J-gene trimming of TCR beta chains, and an independent cohort replicated the association. A later analysis found that TCR association rates varied across HLA loci, with DRB1 alleles showing the most associated TCRs and HLA-C alleles the fewest. Some IMGT-functional V segments, including TRBV6-2 and TRBV6-3, could not be told apart with the 87-base-pair reads, so those segments were excluded. Cytomegalovirus status was reported to be diagnosed by the classifier with high specificity and sensitivity in both the original and validation cohorts. Immune exposure information for the cohort was limited to CMV serostatus.

The CDR3 covers 14 residues, taking in both the cysteine and the phenylalanine. Only the CDR3 DNA is retained, 42 bases long and in frame from the first base. CDR1 and CDR2, per the germline V gene, are SGHRS and YFSETQ. Trimming removed 3 bases from V and 1 base from J; the gene matches leave 3 bases unexplained. Library prep was done by the immunoSEQ multiplex PCR assay. A mixture of 60 forward primers for TCR Vbeta segments and 13 reverse primers for TCR Jbeta segments was used in the multiplex PCR. Amplification of the CDR3 region of rearranged TCR beta genes was performed with a multiplex PCR assay on genomic DNA. On the Illumina HiSeq System, the amplified TCR beta libraries were sequenced as 87-base-pair reads. The study's own analysis went as follows. Across the 666 repertoires, a later analysis counted some 81 million unique TCR beta chains, roughly 11 million of which were shared by at least two donors. Raw reads were error-corrected and collapsed into unique sequences by a nearest-neighbor algorithm in which closely related sequences were merged to remove PCR and sequencing errors. To assign V, D and J gene segments, CDR3 sequences were aligned to IMGT reference sequences. Each retained sequence needed at least a six-nucleotide match to both a V gene segment and a J gene segment. A rearrangement was called productive if the CDR3 had no stop codons and remained in frame with V and J, and every other rearrangement was called non-productive. CDR3 was defined by IMGT convention, running from the second conserved V-encoded cysteine to the conserved J-encoded phenylalanine. In an earlier analysis of more than 550 of the donors, sequences lacking an unambiguous match to a single V gene segment were excluded. An earlier analysis of 587 of the donors called V segments functional above 56.7% productive rearrangements and segregating when the between-donor standard deviation exceeded 5%. A statistical classification framework was built to diagnose cytomegalovirus status from the catalog of TCR beta chain sequences. In a later analysis, V and J genes were assigned by comparing TCR nucleotide sequences against IMGT/GENE-DB human TR gene sequences. In a later analysis, CDR3 sequences and most-parsimonious VDJ recombination scenarios were assigned using the TCRdist pipeline. In a later analysis, each TCR beta chain was defined by its CDR3 amino acid sequence together with its V-gene family, and reads without a unique V-gene family were excluded. To address suspected cross-contamination and a sequencing artifact, a later analysis removed a few hundred highly shared, low-generation-probability nucleotide sequences. In a later analysis, a clonal expansion index for each public chain was calculated from normalized within-repertoire ranks of inferred template counts. A later analysis computed generation probabilities with a VDJ recombination model fitted to out-of-frame rearrangements, and checked the results against IGoR. Hypergeometric tests were used in a later analysis to score TCR-TCR, TCR-HLA and TCR-CMV co-occurrence, with a repertoire-size bias correction applied to the TCR pairs. False discovery rates were estimated in a later analysis by permuting HLA or CMV assignments 20 times. In a later analysis, co-occurring TCRs were grouped using DBSCAN, and TCRdist sequence similarity was added for clustering within HLA-allele-positive subsets. Co-occurrence clustering excluded repertoires with fewer than 30,000 or more than 120,000 public chains, plus five with anomalous nucleotide sharing. Entries here come from immuneACCESS through TCRdb and include only in-frame sequences with V and J called. Some clones fail to appear in such tables; in the studies checked, an unresolved V gene covers under half of the shortfall, and the cause of the remainder is unknown. Clone size and V and J calls were adopted from that table, with D and trimming inferred from the DNA. In all, the sample holds 170,000 or so clones, and over 70% of those were seen once. 6% to 7.5% of the sample comes from the top ten.

The cohort comprised 550 to 700 healthy bone marrow donors. Cohort members were all nominally healthy when sampled, although unrecorded immune exposures were likely present. The donor was CMV seropositive and was included in the group of 289 seropositive cohort members. Every donor gave a peripheral blood sample, and the peripheral blood mononuclear cells from that sample were used for TCR beta sequencing. The Qiagen DNeasy Blood Extraction Kit was used to extract genomic DNA from the blood cell samples. With respect to this clone: This receptor's antigen is unknown. No quality values exist for individual bases; no much larger clone is one base distant.

This receptor was identified in a man in his thirties or forties in good health and CMV-seropositive. The specimen was PBMCs. The chain links TRBV5-1 with TRBJ2-5; 7 nucleotides in the junction match TRBD2. The encoded CDR3 is CASSSTSAQETQYF. The sequence in DNA is TGCGCCAGCAGCTCAACTAGCGCCCAAGAGACCCAGTACTTC.